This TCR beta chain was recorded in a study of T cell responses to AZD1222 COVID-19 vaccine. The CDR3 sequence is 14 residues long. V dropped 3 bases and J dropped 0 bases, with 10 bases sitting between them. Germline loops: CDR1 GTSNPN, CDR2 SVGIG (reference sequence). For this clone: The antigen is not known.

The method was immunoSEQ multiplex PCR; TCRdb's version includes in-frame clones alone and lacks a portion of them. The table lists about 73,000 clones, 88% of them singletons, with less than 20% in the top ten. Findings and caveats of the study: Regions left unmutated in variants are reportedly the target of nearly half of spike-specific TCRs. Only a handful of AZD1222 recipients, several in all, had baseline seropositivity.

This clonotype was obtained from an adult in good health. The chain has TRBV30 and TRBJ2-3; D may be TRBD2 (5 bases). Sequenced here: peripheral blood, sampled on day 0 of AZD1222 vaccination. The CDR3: CAWSREISTDTQYF. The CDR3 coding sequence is TGTGCCTGGAGCCGGGAAATCAGCACAGATACGCAGTATTTT.